This TCR beta chain was captured by sequencing in a study of cytomegalovirus exposure and HLA in healthy donors. Whole-study findings and limits: TCR beta V- and J-gene trimming, according to a later analysis, was linked to a missense DCLRE1C variant. Sequencing artifact likely explains a cluster of highly shared sequence variants. A later analysis showed that HLA-associated TCR beta chains had undergone more clonal expansion than equally common others.

V shed 6 bases and J shed 1 base, with 9 bases lying between them. This CDR3 is built from 13 residues. Germline CDR1 and CDR2: MNHEY and SVGAGI. The primer mix had 60 Vbeta and 13 Jbeta primers. In the source study's methods: Unique TCR beta chains numbered roughly 83 million in a later analysis, with some 9.9 million shared. Assay used: immunoSEQ multiplex PCR; TCRdb lists only in-frame clones, some missing. The V and J calls and clone size were taken over from that table, and D and trimming were inferred from the DNA. The sample yields some 140,000 clones, about two thirds seen once. This clone was counted only a few times. Its antigen remains unidentified.

This sequence originates from a woman aged 35 to 49 in good health and CMV-seronegative. This chain uses TRBV6-5 with TRBJ1-1; D is unclear. Sequencing was carried out using PBMCs. CDR3 sequence: CASSPSWNTEAFF. The DNA for the CDR3 is TGTGCCAGCAGCCCCTCCTGGAACACTGAAGCTTTCTTT.